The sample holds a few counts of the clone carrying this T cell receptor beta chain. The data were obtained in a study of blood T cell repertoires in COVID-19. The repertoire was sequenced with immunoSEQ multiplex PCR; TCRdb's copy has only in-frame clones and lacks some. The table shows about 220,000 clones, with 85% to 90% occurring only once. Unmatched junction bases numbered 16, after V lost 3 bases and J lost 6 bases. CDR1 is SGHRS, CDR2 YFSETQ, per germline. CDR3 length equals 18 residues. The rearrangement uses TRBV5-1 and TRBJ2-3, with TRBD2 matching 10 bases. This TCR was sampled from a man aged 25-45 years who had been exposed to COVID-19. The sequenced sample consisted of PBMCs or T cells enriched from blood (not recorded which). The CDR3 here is CASSYLPPLAGAADTQYF. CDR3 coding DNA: TGCGCCAGCAGCTACCTGCCCCCCCTAGCGGGGGCAGCGGATACGCAGTATTTT.